Listed below are T cell receptor beta chains from one sample, sequenced in a study of T cells in Graves' hyperthyroidism and ophthalmopathy. A single record per CDR3 protein comes from TCRdb applying MiXCR to the multiplex PCR reads. The profile covers approximately 600,000 distinct CDR3 sequences, with under 25% appearing a single time and roughly a third taken by the ten largest. Source material: blood. The receptors stem from a man aged 25-45 years with Graves' ophthalmopathy. Both conserved end residues are part of each CDR3. Each record gives: clone size, V gene, D gene, CDR3 length, J gene, CDR3 DNA, CDR3 protein. A D gene is named only where the DNA matches it firmly. Rows give clone size only sometimes, using once, few, many, or a class for an expanded clone.

clone size: NA; V gene: TRBV19; D gene: NA; CDR3 length: 13; J gene: TRBJ2-1; CDR3 DNA: TGTGCCAGTGCCATAGCGTCCTACAATGAGCAGTTCTTC; CDR3 protein: CASAIASYNEQFF
clone size: NA; V gene: TRBV20-1; D gene: TRBD2; CDR3 length: 12; J gene: TRBJ2-7; CDR3 DNA: TGCAGTGGGACTAGCGGGTTCCACGAGCAGTACTTC; CDR3 protein: CSGTSGFHEQYF
clone size: NA; V gene: TRBV5-1; D gene: TRBD2; CDR3 length: 16; J gene: TRBJ2-2; CDR3 DNA: TGCGCCAGCAGCTTTAGACTAGCGGGGAACACCGGGGAGCTGTTTTTT; CDR3 protein: CASSFRLAGNTGELFF
clone size: NA; V gene: TRBV5-1; D gene: NA; CDR3 length: 15; J gene: TRBJ2-1; CDR3 DNA: TGCGCCAGCAGCTCCGACAGGCGAGGACATAATGAGCAGTTCTTC; CDR3 protein: CASSSDRRGHNEQFF
clone size: NA; V gene: TRBV7-3; D gene: TRBD1; CDR3 length: 16; J gene: TRBJ1-6; CDR3 DNA: TGTGCCAGCAGCGTCCTCCGGGACAGGGATAATTCACCCCTCCACTTT; CDR3 protein: CASSVLRDRDNSPLHF
clone size: NA; V gene: TRBV6-2/TRBV6-3; D gene: TRBD1; CDR3 length: 18; J gene: TRBJ2-7; CDR3 DNA: TGTGCCAGCAGTTACATTCGCGGGCAAGACAGGGGCTCCTACGAGCAGTACTTC; CDR3 protein: CASSYIRGQDRGSYEQYF
clone size: many; V gene: TRBV7-2; D gene: NA; CDR3 length: 15; J gene: TRBJ2-7; CDR3 DNA: TGTGCCAGCAGCTTAGGGGGCTACGATCCCTACGAGCAGTACTTC; CDR3 protein: CASSLGGYDPYEQYF
clone size: NA; V gene: TRBV6-1; D gene: NA; CDR3 length: 16; J gene: TRBJ2-2; CDR3 DNA: TGTGCCAGCAGTGAAAGGCCAGGGTCGAACACCGGGGAGCTGTTTTTT; CDR3 protein: CASSERPGSNTGELFF
clone size: NA; V gene: TRBV3-1; D gene: NA; CDR3 length: 15; J gene: TRBJ1-3; CDR3 DNA: TGTGCCAGCAGCCCCGGACTTATCTCTGGAAACACCATATATTTT; CDR3 protein: CASSPGLISGNTIYF
clone size: few; V gene: TRBV5-1; D gene: NA; CDR3 length: 16; J gene: TRBJ2-1; CDR3 DNA: TGCGCCAGCAGCTTGGTTGCCCAGGGGCAGAGCAATGAGCAGTTCTTC; CDR3 protein: CASSLVAQGQSNEQFF
clone size: NA; V gene: TRBV11-2; D gene: TRBD1; CDR3 length: 17; J gene: TRBJ2-4; CDR3 DNA: TGTGCCAGCAGCTCACCCCGACAGGGTATAGCCAAAAACATTCAGTACTTC; CDR3 protein: CASSSPRQGIAKNIQYF
clone size: few; V gene: TRBV6-1; D gene: NA; CDR3 length: 16; J gene: TRBJ2-1; CDR3 DNA: TGTGCCAGCGGCTTCACCCCCGGGTCGAGGATCGATGAGCAGTTCTTC; CDR3 protein: CASGFTPGSRIDEQFF
clone size: NA; V gene: TRBV28; D gene: NA; CDR3 length: 14; J gene: TRBJ1-5; CDR3 DNA: TGCGCCAGCAGCCCGTCGGATCCGAATCAGCCCCAGCATTTT; CDR3 protein: CASSPSDPNQPQHF
clone size: NA; V gene: TRBV9; D gene: TRBD2; CDR3 length: 15; J gene: TRBJ2-2; CDR3 DNA: TGTGCCAGCAACGAGCGGGAGAAGGGTACCGGGGAGCTGTTTTTT; CDR3 protein: CASNEREKGTGELFF
clone size: NA; V gene: TRBV28; D gene: TRBD2; CDR3 length: 15; J gene: TRBJ2-1; CDR3 DNA: TGTGCCAGCAGCCATGGTAGCGGGGGGTACAATGAGCAGTTCTTC; CDR3 protein: CASSHGSGGYNEQFF
clone size: few; V gene: TRBV2; D gene: NA; CDR3 length: 14; J gene: TRBJ2-3; CDR3 DNA: TGTGCCAGCAGTGTTGATGGGGGATCAGATACGCAGTATTTT; CDR3 protein: CASSVDGGSDTQYF
clone size: many; V gene: TRBV20-1; D gene: NA; CDR3 length: 16; J gene: TRBJ1-1; CDR3 DNA: TGCAGTGCTAGTGAGATCTTCCGCCTTATGAACACTGAAGCTTTCTTT; CDR3 protein: CSASEIFRLMNTEAFF
clone size: many; V gene: TRBV11-2; D gene: NA; CDR3 length: 16; J gene: TRBJ2-3; CDR3 DNA: TGTGCCAGCACCCTACGGCGTAAGGGAAGCACAGATACGCAGTATTTT; CDR3 protein: CASTLRRKGSTDTQYF
clone size: few; V gene: TRBV3-1; D gene: NA; CDR3 length: 18; J gene: TRBJ2-5; CDR3 DNA: TGTGCCAGCAGCCAAGAAGAACGCGGGCCGTGGATTCAAGAGACCCAGTACTTC; CDR3 protein: CASSQEERGPWIQETQYF
clone size: many; V gene: TRBV11-2; D gene: TRBD1; CDR3 length: 14; J gene: TRBJ2-7; CDR3 DNA: TGTGCCAGCAGCCATGGACAGGGCTACTACGAGCAGTACTTC; CDR3 protein: CASSHGQGYYEQYF
clone size: many; V gene: TRBV28; D gene: TRBD1; CDR3 length: 16; J gene: TRBJ1-2; CDR3 DNA: TGTGCCAGCAGTCCTGCGATGGGACAGGGGGTCGGAGGCTACACCTTC; CDR3 protein: CASSPAMGQGVGGYTF
clone size: NA; V gene: TRBV7-2; D gene: TRBD1; CDR3 length: 16; J gene: TRBJ1-1; CDR3 DNA: TGTGCCAGCAGCCCAACCGGGACAGGGGGGAACACTGAAGCTCTCTTT; CDR3 protein: CASSPTGTGGNTEALF
clone size: NA; V gene: TRBV9; D gene: NA; CDR3 length: 13; J gene: TRBJ1-3; CDR3 DNA: TGTGCCAGCAGCGACACCTCTGGAAACACCATATATTTT; CDR3 protein: CASSDTSGNTIYF
clone size: few; V gene: TRBV29-1; D gene: NA; CDR3 length: 14; J gene: TRBJ2-1; CDR3 DNA: TGCAGCGTTCCCGACTTTATTGTTGGGAATGAGCAGTTCTTC; CDR3 protein: CSVPDFIVGNEQFF
clone size: few; V gene: TRBV19; D gene: TRBD1; CDR3 length: 16; J gene: TRBJ2-5; CDR3 DNA: TGTGCCAGTAGTGGCTGGGACAGGGTCGGGAGAGAGACCCAGTACTTC; CDR3 protein: CASSGWDRVGRETQYF